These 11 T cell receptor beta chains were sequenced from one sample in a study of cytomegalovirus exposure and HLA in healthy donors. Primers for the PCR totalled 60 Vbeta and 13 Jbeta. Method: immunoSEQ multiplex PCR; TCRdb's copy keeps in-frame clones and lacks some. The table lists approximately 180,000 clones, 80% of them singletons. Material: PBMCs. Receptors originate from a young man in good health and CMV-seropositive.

CDR3 in amino acids: CASTGAGRLDEKLFF. The CDR3 DNA sequence: TGTGCCAGTACGGGAGCTGGTCGGCTCGATGAAAAACTGTTTTTT. The rearrangement joins TRBV19 to TRBJ1-4; D remains unclear. CDR3 length equals 15 residues. CDR1 is LNHDA and CDR2 is SQIVND in the germline V gene (reference sequence). The V end lost 7 bases, the J end lost 6 bases, and 18 bases lay between the germline ends. The complete variable domain, with remaining parts taken from reference TRBV19 and TRBJ1-4, reads DGGITQSPKYLFRKEGQNVTLSCEQNLNHDAMYWYRQDPGQGLRLIYYSQIVNDFQKGDIAEGYSVSREKKESFPLTVTSAQKNPTAFYLCASTGAGRLDEKLFFGSGTQLSVL.

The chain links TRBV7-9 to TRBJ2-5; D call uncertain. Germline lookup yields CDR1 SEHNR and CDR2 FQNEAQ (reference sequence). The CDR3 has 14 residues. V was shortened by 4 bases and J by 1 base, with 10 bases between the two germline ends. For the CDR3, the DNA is TGTGCCAGCAGCTCTAGTCCCACCCAAGAGACCCAGTACTTC. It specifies CASSSSPTQETQYF.

The CDR3 DNA follows: TGTGCCAGCAGCGTGTCTGGGACTTACGACGAGCAGTACTTC. This codes for CASSVSGTYDEQYF. This chain connects TRBV9 to TRBJ2-7; a possible D gene is TRBD2 (6 bases). Trimming left V 2 bases short and J 5 bases short, with 14 bases between. Germline lookup yields CDR1 SGDLS and CDR2 YYNGEE. The CDR3 has 14 amino acids.

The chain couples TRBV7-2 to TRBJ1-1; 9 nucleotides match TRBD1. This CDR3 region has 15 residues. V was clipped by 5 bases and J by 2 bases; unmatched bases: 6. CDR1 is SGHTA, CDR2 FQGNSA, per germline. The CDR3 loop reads CASSRRTGENTEAFF. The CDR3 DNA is TGTGCCAGCAGCAGAAGGACAGGGGAAAACACTGAAGCTTTCTTT. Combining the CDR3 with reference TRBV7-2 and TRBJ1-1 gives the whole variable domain GAGVSQSPSNKVTEKGKDVELRCDPISGHTALYWYRQSLGQGLEFLIYFQGNSAPDKSGLPSDRFSAERTGGSVSTLTIQRTQQEDSAVYLCASSRRTGENTEAFFGQGTRLTVV.

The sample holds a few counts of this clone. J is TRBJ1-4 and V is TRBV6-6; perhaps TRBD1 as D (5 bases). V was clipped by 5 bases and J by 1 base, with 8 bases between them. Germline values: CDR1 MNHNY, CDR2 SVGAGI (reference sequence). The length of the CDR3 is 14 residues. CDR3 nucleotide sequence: TGTGCCAGCAGTCGGAGGGGAACTAATGAAAAACTGTTTTTT. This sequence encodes CASSRRGTNEKLFF.

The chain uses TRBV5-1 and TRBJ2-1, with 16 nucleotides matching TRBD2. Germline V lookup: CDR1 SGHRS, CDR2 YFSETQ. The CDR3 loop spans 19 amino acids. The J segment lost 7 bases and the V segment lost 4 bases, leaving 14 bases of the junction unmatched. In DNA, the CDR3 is TGCGCCAGCAGCGCCTACCCGGGACTAGCGGGAGGGGGAAGAAATGAGCAGTTCTTC. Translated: CASSAYPGLAGGGRNEQFF.

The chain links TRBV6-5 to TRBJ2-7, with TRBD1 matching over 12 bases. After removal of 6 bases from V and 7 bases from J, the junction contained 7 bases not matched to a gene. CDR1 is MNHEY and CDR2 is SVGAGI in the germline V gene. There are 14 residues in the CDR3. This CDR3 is CASRPGQGAEEQYF. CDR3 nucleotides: TGTGCCAGCAGGCCGGGACAGGGGGCCGAAGAGCAGTACTTC.

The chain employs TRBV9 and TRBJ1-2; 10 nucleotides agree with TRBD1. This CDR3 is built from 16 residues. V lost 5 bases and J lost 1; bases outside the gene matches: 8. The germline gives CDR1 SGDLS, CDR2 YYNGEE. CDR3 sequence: CASRALGTGDNYGYTF. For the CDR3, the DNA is TGTGCCAGCAGAGCCCTGGGGACAGGGGATAACTATGGCTACACCTTC.

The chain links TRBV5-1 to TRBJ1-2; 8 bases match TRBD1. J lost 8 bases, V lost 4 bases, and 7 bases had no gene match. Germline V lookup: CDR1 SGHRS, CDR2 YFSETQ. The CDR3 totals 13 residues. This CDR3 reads CASSVDRVGGYTF. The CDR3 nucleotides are TGCGCCAGCAGCGTGGACAGGGTCGGGGGCTACACCTTC.

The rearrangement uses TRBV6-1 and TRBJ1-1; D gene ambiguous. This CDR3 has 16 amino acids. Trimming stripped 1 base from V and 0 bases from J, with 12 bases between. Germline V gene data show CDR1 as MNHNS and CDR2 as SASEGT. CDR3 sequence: CASSEGYRELNTEAFF. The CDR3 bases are TGTGCCAGCAGTGAAGGATATCGGGAGCTGAACACTGAAGCTTTCTTT.

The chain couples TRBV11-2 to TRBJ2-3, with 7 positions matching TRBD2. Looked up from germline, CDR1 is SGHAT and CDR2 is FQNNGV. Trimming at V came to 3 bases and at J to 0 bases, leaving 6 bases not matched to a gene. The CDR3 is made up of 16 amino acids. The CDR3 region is CASSFQRDPSTDTQYF. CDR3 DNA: TGTGCCAGCAGCTTCCAGCGGGACCCTAGCACAGATACGCAGTATTTT. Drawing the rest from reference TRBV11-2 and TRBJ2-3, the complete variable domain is EAGVAQSPRYKIIEKRQSVAFWCNPISGHATLYWYQQILGQGPKLLIQFQNNGVVDDSQLPKDRFSAERLKGVDSTLKIQPAKLEDSAVYLCASSFQRDPSTDTQYFGPGTRLTVL.